This TCR beta chain was captured by sequencing in a study of blood T cells in healthy people across ages. This CDR3 comprises 13 residues. CDR1 is SQVTM, CDR2 ANQGSEA, per germline. Trimming stripped 1 base from V and 7 bases from J, with 14 bases between. This clonotype was counted a few times. It may be a read error: a sequence one base away is much more abundant. PCR was performed a second time for about 7 to 12 cycles using a sample-barcoded 5' primer and a J-beta primer mix. Sequencing yielded, for each sample, at least 3 million paired-end reads carrying CDR3. One entry per CDR3 protein, called by TCRdb with MiXCR from the 5' RACE reads. This table has approximately 2,000,000 distinct CDR3 sequences, about two fifths appearing once.

This clonotype originated in a human donor in good health. Sequenced input: blood. The chain links TRBV29-1 to TRBJ2-7; no clear D gene. CDR3 nucleotides: TGCAGCGTTGAAGGGAGCAGGTTGAATGAGCAGTACTTC. Protein product: CSVEGSRLNEQYF.